Listed here are 14 T cell receptor beta chains from one sample, sequenced in a study of post-analysis software for immune sequencing data. Study-wide findings and caveats: Roughly 5 TRBV segments (TRBV5-6, TRBV5-1 and TRBV20-1 among them) occurred more frequently in patients than in controls.

Antigens of these TCRs are unknown. Tagging with unique molecular identifiers was a feature of the TCR beta cDNA libraries. TCRdb reprocessed the PCR reads via MiXCR and lists one record per CDR3 protein. The sample yields some 370,000 distinct CDR3 sequences, roughly 35% seen once. Sequencing was carried out using blood. The receptors here all came from a girl aged 10 to 17 with multiple sclerosis.

This clonotype turned up a few times. The J gene is TRBJ1-1, the V gene TRBV5-1, with a tentative D call TRBD1 (6 bases). Trimming cost V 0 bases and J 5 bases, with 14 bases left between them. Germline CDR1 and CDR2: SGHRS and YFSETQ. The CDR3 spans 15 residues. The CDR3 DNA follows: TGCGCCAGCAGCTTGGACGGGGGGAGGGGGACTGAAGCTTTCTTT. Translating it yields CASSLDGGRGTEAFF.

The V and J genes are TRBV10-3 and TRBJ2-5; D gene ambiguous. Trimming took 2 bases from V and 1 from J, leaving 8 bases between them. The CDR3 covers 14 residues. The germline CDR1 and CDR2 sequences are ENHRY and SYGVKD. CDR3 DNA: TGTGCCATCAGTGAGAGCAGACTCCAAGAGACCCAGTACTTC. This codes for CAISESRLQETQYF.

This clonotype occurred a few times. The V and J genes are TRBV7-9 and TRBJ1-2, with unresolved D. This CDR3 region has 16 residues. The V gene lost 5 bases and the J gene lost 2 bases, with 18 bases spanning the gap. Germline V gene lookup returns CDR1 SEHNR and CDR2 FQNEAQ (reference sequence). The CDR3 spells CASSHGRERGNYGYTF. The DNA for the CDR3 is TGTGCCAGCAGCCACGGTAGGGAAAGAGGGAACTATGGCTACACCTTC.

This rearrangement joins TRBV5-1 to TRBJ2-5; D gene unclear. Judging by the DNA end, TRBJ2-7 fits better; the J call may be wrong. The CDR3 contains 14 residues. The germline V gene encodes CDR1 SGHRS and CDR2 YFSETQ. The CDR3: CASSLANGYDEQYF. For the CDR3, the DNA is TGCGCCAGCAGCTTGGCCAATGGGTACGACGAGCAGTACTTC.

This chain uses TRBV2 with TRBJ2-7; possibly TRBD1 for D (5 bases). There are 13 residues in the CDR3. CDR1 is SNHLY and CDR2 is FYNNEI in the germline V gene. The V end lost 9 bases, the J end lost 4 bases, and 16 bases lay between the germline ends. Here the CDR3 reads CASQGVSEYEQYF. In DNA, the CDR3 is TGTGCCAGTCAAGGGGTCTCGGAATACGAGCAGTACTTC.

The table lists this clonotype with a few counts. This chain links TRBV4-1 with TRBJ1-1, with TRBD1 as a possible D gene (5 bases). The CDR3 loop spans 17 amino acids. Germline CDR1 and CDR2: MGHRA and YSYEKL. The V end lost 2 bases, the J end lost 1 base, and 17 bases lay between the germline ends. The CDR3 DNA reads as TGCGCCAGCAGCCAACTTCTTAGTCGGGGGGGGAACACTGAAGCTTTCTTT. Its translation: CASSQLLSRGGNTEAFF.

This clonotype has just a few counts. The chain employs TRBV5-5 and TRBJ2-1; D not certain. The CDR3 is made up of 11 amino acids. Germline V CDR1 and CDR2: SGHKS, YYEKEE (reference sequence). Trimming took 5 bases from V and 10 from J, leaving 10 bases between them. Here the CDR3 reads CASSLMTEQFF. Written as DNA, the CDR3 is TGTGCCAGCAGTTTGATGACGGAGCAGTTCTTC.

The CDR3 is CASSSRGSGGAETQYF. The CDR3 DNA sequence: TGTGCCAGCAGCTCCCGCGGTAGCGGGGGCGCAGAGACCCAGTACTTC. V usage is TRBV7-9 and J usage is TRBJ2-5; 9 bases align to TRBD2. The CDR3 consists of 16 residues. The trim removed 4 bases at V and 4 bases at J, leaving 10 bases unmatched. Looked up from germline, CDR1 is SEHNR and CDR2 is FQNEAQ (reference sequence).

The J gene is TRBJ2-7, the V gene TRBV20-1, with TRBD2 matching 12 bases. The trim removed 2 bases at V and 6 bases at J, leaving 8 bases unmatched. CDR1 DFQATT and CDR2 SNEGSKA come from the germline V gene (reference sequence). This CDR3 has 15 amino acids. The CDR3 sequence is CSARRGTSGRGEQYF. The CDR3 coding sequence is TGCAGTGCTAGACGCGGGACTAGCGGGCGCGGCGAGCAGTACTTC.

The chain joins TRBV4-1 to TRBJ2-1; 8 bases map to TRBD2. The V and J ends lost 3 bases and 8 bases, in that order; junction bases with no gene match: 3. The CDR3 spans 13 residues. In germline, CDR1 is MGHRA, CDR2 YSYEKL. The CDR3 DNA reads TGCGCCAGCAGCCACACCGGGGGGGATGAGCAGTTCTTC. Its protein is CASSHTGGDEQFF.

This clonotype was found a few times. The chain couples TRBV20-1 to TRBJ1-1; D uncertain. Trimming left V 7 bases short and J 1 base short, with 4 bases between. The CDR3 consists of 10 residues. Germline-derived CDR1 and CDR2 are DFQATT and SNEGSKA (reference sequence). In nucleotides, the CDR3 is TGCAGTGTTCCGAACACTGAAGCTTTCTTT. Protein product: CSVPNTEAFF.

This clonotype was seen a few times. The chain joins TRBV4-1 to TRBJ2-1; maybe TRBD1 (6 bases). V was trimmed by 0 bases and J by 0 bases, leaving 12 bases between them. The germline CDR1 and CDR2 sequences are MGHRA and YSYEKL. This CDR3 has 17 residues. This CDR3 reads CASSQDLGDNSYNEQFF. CDR3 bases: TGCGCCAGCAGCCAAGATCTAGGGGACAACTCCTACAATGAGCAGTTCTTC.

This chain connects TRBV5-1 to TRBJ2-7; perhaps TRBD1 as D (6 bases). The CDR3 loop spans 15 amino acids. Germline V gene sequence: CDR1 SGHRS, CDR2 YFSETQ. Trimming shortened V by 2 bases and J by 1 base, and 13 bases separated the two germline ends. The CDR3 is CASSFRGMKSYEQYF. The CDR3 nucleotides are TGCGCCAGCAGCTTCAGGGGTATGAAGTCCTACGAGCAGTACTTC.

This chain joins TRBV30 and TRBJ1-1, with D maybe TRBD1 (5 bases). Per the germline V gene, CDR1 is GTSNPN and CDR2 is SVGIG (reference sequence). The CDR3 is made up of 14 amino acids. With 3 bases removed from V and 0 bases from J, the gap between germline ends came to 11 bases. The CDR3 DNA reads TGTGCCTGGAGCGGTGCAGGGATGAACACTGAAGCTTTCTTT. It is translated as CAWSGAGMNTEAFF.